What follows are 5 T cell receptor beta chains derived from one specimen sequenced in a study of T cell responses to AZD1222 COVID-19 vaccine. Sequencing was performed with immunoSEQ multiplex PCR; in TCRdb, only in-frame clones are kept and a portion is missing. Of 90,000 to 110,000 clones in the sample, 88% were seen once. Sequenced material: peripheral blood, taken on day 0 of AZD1222 vaccination. The source of these receptors is an adult in good health.

The genes are TRBV7-8 and TRBJ1-3; the match to TRBD1 covers 7 bases. V lost 4 bases to trimming and J lost 2 bases; unmatched junction nucleotides: 8. CDR3 length equals 16 residues. The V gene's germline CDR1 is SGHVS and CDR2 FQNEAQ. The CDR3 region is CASSSLGQATGNTIYF. The CDR3 DNA reads as TGTGCCAGCAGCTCCCTCGGACAGGCTACTGGAAACACCATATATTTT.

The J gene is TRBJ1-2, the V gene TRBV11-2; D uncertain. With 3 bases removed from V and 7 bases from J, the gap between germline ends came to 6 bases. CDR1 is SGHAT, CDR2 FQNNGV, per germline. The CDR3 covers 11 residues. The CDR3 spells CASSFRAGYTF. The CDR3 bases are TGTGCCAGCAGCTTCCGGGCTGGCTACACCTTC.

J is TRBJ2-7 and V is TRBV4-1; D remains unclear. The CDR3 is 17 amino acids. V shed 0 bases and J shed 2 bases, with 17 bases lying between them. The germline gives CDR1 MGHRA, CDR2 YSYEKL. CDR3 bases: TGCGCCAGCAGCCAAGATTGGGAAGCGTTGGGGACCTACGAGCAGTACTTC. Its protein is CASSQDWEALGTYEQYF.

The CDR3 sequence is CASSPAGASPYEQYF. In DNA, the CDR3 is TGTGCCAGCAGTCCGGCCGGGGCATCCCCCTACGAGCAGTACTTC. The rearrangement links TRBV6-5 to TRBJ2-7, with D perhaps being TRBD1 or TRBD2 (5 bases each). V dropped 5 bases and J dropped 2 bases, with 16 bases sitting between them. The CDR3 runs 15 residues. Germline lookup yields CDR1 MNHEY and CDR2 SVGAGI.

The chain combines TRBV5-6 with TRBJ2-7, with TRBD2 identical over 8 bases. CDR1 is SGHDT, CDR2 YYEEEE, per germline. J was trimmed by 2 bases and V by 2 bases; bases with no gene match: 3. The CDR3 spans 14 residues. The CDR3 nucleotides are TGTGCCAGCAGCTTAAGCGGGAGCGCCTACGAGCAGTACTTC. It specifies CASSLSGSAYEQYF.